This T cell receptor (beta chain) derives from a study of T cell changes during pregnancy in multiple sclerosis. Germline CDR1 reads ENHRY; CDR2 reads SYGVKD. CDR3 size: 15 residues. Losses at the gene ends were 8 bases for V and 4 bases for J; bases not matched to a gene: 13. Libraries were prepared by immunoSEQ multiplex PCR; TCRdb keeps only in-frame clonotypes and omits some of them. The sample yields under 130,000 clones, approximately 90% seen once. The sequencing used peripheral blood, collected after pregnancy. The receptor was isolated from a female donor with multiple sclerosis, enrolled in a pregnancy study. This chain connects TRBV10-3 to TRBJ1-2; 7 bases map to TRBD1. The DNA of the CDR3 is TGTGCCATCGACTCGGGCCCGGGACAGACCTATGGCTACACCTTC. Translating it yields CAIDSGPGQTYGYTF.